What follows is one T cell receptor beta chain and its context. The target antigen is unknown. The data belong to a study of human CD8 memory T cell subsets. The V gene's germline CDR1 is WNHNN and CDR2 SYGVQD (reference sequence). CDR3 length: 14 residues. Investigators built TCR beta libraries using UMI-labeled 5' RACE. In the source study's methods: Per TCR beta library, functional CDR3 beta clonotypes numbered about 2,700 to 20,000. TCRdb re-called the 5' RACE reads and gives one entry per CDR3 protein, without DNA. For this entry, the V and J calls and clone size follow TCRdb and not the study's own pipeline. The repertoire table contains about 18,000 distinct CDR3 sequences. Study-wide findings and caveats: Stem-like memory and precursor exhausted T cells, unlike effector memory cells, were similarly highly diverse.

Duplicate roughly 140,000-cell vials of sorted CD8+ T cells per subset supplied the RNA. This sequence originates from a human donor in good health. This sequence joins TRBV10-1 and TRBJ2-5; TCRdb gives TRBD1 as the D gene, but with no DNA this cannot be confirmed. Sequenced: CD8+ T cells from PBMCs. CDR3 amino acids: CASSESRAGKTQYF.